The present T cell receptor (beta chain) was sequenced within a study of T cell repertoires in cytomegalovirus infection. Study in general: It was the public TCR beta signatures that indicated both CMV infection and matching HLA type.

In the case of this clonotype: Antigen unknown.

TCRdb reanalysed the reads using MiXCR and keeps one entry per CDR3 protein. The table shows about 360,000 distinct CDR3 sequences, with roughly 20% occurring only once. The germline gives CDR1 SGHRS, CDR2 YFSETQ. V was clipped by 0 bases and J by 0 bases, with 9 bases between them. The CDR3 consists of 15 residues. Study results and caveats: HLA-C-restricted, CMV-specific TCR beta clonotypes were dominant ex vivo. Identification of carriers of CMV plus the relevant HLA was performed using cumulative public TCR beta family frequency.

Sample: PBMCs. This clonotype originated in a human donor in good health (CMV status not recorded). Some clones in this sample may be carry-over from other donors' samples. This chain uses TRBV5-1 with TRBJ1-2, with no clear D. The CDR3, as DNA: TGCGCCAGCAGCTTGGAAGCCATAACTAACTATGGCTACACCTTC. This translates into CASSLEAITNYGYTF.